The T cell receptor beta chain described here comes from a study of shared clonotypes between healthy human individuals. Study information: Contributing individuals were a couple of females and three males aged 18 to 49. CD8 memory received one plate per donor, CD8 naive two, CD4 memory three and CD4 naive three.

Trimming shortened V by 2 bases and J by 8 bases, and 18 bases separated the two germline ends. The CDR3 sequence is 15 residues long. Germline V gene sequence: CDR1 LGHNT, CDR2 FRNRAP. Of note for this clone: Its cognate antigen is unknown.

The study's findings and limits: The four-donor shared clonotypes exceeded non-shared clonotypes in generation probability, with non-shared ones scoring lower. For naive CD4 cells, around 5.1% of clonotypes were shared across a handful of donors.

Profiled with immunoSEQ multiplex PCR; TCRdb holds only in-frame clones, not every one. The sample lists approximately 2.1 million clones, over 90% occurring once. The TCR sequence derives from a man in his late teens or twenties in good health. Some clones in this sample may be carry-over from other donors' samples. The chain employs TRBV12-5 and TRBJ1-2; D is undetermined. Source material: naive CD4+ T cells from PBMCs. Subset defined: CD45RA+ positively selected. The CDR3 loop is CASGLSGSQKAGYTF. CDR3 DNA sequence: TGTGCTAGTGGTTTGAGCGGATCCCAAAAGGCGGGCTACACCTTC.